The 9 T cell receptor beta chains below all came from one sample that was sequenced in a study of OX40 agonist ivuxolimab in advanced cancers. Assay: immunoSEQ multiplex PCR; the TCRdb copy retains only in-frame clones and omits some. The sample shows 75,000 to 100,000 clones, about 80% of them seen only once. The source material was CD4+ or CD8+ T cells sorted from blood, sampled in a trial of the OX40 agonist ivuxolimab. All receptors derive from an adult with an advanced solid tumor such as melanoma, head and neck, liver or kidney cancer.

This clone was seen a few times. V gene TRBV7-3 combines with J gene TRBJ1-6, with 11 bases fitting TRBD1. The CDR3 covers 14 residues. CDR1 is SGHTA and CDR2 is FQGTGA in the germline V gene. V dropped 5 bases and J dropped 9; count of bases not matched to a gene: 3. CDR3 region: CASSVGTGGSPLHF. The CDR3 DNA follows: TGTGCCAGCAGCGTCGGGACAGGGGGTTCACCCCTCCACTTT.

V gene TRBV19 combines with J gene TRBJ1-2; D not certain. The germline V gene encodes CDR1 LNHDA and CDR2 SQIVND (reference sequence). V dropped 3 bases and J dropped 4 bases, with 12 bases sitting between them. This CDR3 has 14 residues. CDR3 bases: TGTGCCAGTAGTATCGGAGGCAACCGCTATGGCTACACCTTC. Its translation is CASSIGGNRYGYTF.

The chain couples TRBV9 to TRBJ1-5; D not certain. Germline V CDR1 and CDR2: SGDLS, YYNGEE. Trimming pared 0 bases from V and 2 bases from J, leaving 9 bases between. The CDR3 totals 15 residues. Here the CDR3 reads CASSVGPSRNQPQHF. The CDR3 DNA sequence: TGTGCCAGCAGCGTAGGACCGAGCCGCAATCAGCCCCAGCATTTT.

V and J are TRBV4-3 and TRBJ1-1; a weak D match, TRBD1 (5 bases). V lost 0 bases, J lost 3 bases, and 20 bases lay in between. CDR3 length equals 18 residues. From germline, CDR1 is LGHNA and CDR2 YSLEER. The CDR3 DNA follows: TGCGCCAGCAGCCAAGACCCTTTTTGGGGGGAAGGGGACACTGAAGCTTTCTTT. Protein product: CASSQDPFWGEGDTEAFF.

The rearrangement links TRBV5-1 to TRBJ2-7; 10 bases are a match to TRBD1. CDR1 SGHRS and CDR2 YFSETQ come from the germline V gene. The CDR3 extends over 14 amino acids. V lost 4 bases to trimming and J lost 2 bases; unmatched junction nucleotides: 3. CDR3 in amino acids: CASSRDRGPYEQYF. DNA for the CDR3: TGCGCCAGCAGCCGGGACAGGGGCCCCTACGAGCAGTACTTC. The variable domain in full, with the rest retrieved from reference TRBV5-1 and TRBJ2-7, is KAGVTQTPRYLIKTRGQQVTLSCSPISGHRSVSWYQQTPGQGLQFLFEYFSETQRNKGNFPGRFSGRQFSNSRSEMNVSTLELGDSALYLCASSRDRGPYEQYFGPGTRLTVT.

CDR3: CASSIRTDPNSPLHF. In DNA form, the CDR3 reads TGTGCCAGCAGTATCAGGACGGACCCAAATTCACCCCTCCACTTT. The V and J genes are TRBV6-6 and TRBJ1-6; no clear D. The germline CDR1 and CDR2 sequences are MNHNY and SVGAGI (reference sequence). Trimming removed 5 bases at V and 7 bases at J, with 15 bases between. The CDR3 is made up of 15 amino acids.

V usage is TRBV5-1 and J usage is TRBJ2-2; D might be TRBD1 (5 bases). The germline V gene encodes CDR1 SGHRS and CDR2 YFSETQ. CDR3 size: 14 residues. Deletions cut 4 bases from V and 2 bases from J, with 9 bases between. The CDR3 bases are TGCGCCAGCAGCCCCGACAGTAACACCGGGGAGCTGTTTTTT. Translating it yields CASSPDSNTGELFF.

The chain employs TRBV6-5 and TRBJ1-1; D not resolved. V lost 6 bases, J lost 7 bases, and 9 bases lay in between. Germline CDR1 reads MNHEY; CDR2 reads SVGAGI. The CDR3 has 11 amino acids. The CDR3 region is CASRIDGEAFF. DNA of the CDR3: TGTGCCAGCAGGATCGACGGTGAAGCTTTCTTT.

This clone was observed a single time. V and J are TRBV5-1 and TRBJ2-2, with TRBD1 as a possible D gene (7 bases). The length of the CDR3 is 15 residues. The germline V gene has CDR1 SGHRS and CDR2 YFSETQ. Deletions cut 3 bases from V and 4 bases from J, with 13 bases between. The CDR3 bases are TGCGCCAGCAGCTCCAGGGGGGCCCGCACCGGGGAGCTGTTTTTT. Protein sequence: CASSSRGARTGELFF.